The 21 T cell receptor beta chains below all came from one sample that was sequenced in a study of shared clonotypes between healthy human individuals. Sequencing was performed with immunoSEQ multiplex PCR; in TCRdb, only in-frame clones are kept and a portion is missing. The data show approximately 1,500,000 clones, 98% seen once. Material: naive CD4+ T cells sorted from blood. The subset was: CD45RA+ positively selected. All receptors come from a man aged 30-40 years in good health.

This CDR3 reads CASTSYKYSADTQYF. The CDR3 nucleotides are TGCGCCAGCACTTCGTATAAATATTCTGCAGATACGCAGTATTTT. This chain joins TRBV5-1 and TRBJ2-3; D gene unclear. Between the trimmed V and J ends, which lost 6 bases and 4 bases, there was a span of 18 bases. CDR3 length: 15 amino acids. Per the germline V gene, CDR1 is SGHRS and CDR2 is YFSETQ.

DNA for the CDR3: TGCGCCAGCAGCCAAAGGGGACTTCCCGAGATAACTGGGGCCAACGTCCTGACTTTC. It is translated as CASSQRGLPEITGANVLTF. This chain uses TRBV4-1 with TRBJ2-6; possibly TRBD2 for D (6 bases). The CDR3 is 19 residues long. Trimming pared 2 bases from V and 2 bases from J, leaving 19 bases between. CDR1 and CDR2 (germline): MGHRA, YSYEKL.

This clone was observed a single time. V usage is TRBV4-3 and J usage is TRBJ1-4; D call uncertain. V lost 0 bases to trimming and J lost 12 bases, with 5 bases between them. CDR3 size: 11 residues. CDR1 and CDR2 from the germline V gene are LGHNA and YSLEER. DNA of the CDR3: TGCGCCAGCAGCCAAGATCAGCAACTGTTTTTT. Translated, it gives CASSQDQQLFF.

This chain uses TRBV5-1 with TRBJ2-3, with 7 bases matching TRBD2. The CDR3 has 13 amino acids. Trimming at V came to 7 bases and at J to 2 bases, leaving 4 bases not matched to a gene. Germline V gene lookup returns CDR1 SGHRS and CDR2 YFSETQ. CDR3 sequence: CASSGLLTDTQYF. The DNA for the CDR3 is TGCGCCAGCTCGGGACTACTCACAGATACGCAGTATTTT.

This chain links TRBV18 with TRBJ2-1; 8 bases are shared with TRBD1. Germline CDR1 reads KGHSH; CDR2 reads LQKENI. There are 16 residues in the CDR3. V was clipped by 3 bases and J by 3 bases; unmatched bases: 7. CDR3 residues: CASSPPGQGGYNEQFF. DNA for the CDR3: TGTGCCAGCTCACCTCCCGGACAGGGTGGCTACAATGAGCAGTTCTTC.

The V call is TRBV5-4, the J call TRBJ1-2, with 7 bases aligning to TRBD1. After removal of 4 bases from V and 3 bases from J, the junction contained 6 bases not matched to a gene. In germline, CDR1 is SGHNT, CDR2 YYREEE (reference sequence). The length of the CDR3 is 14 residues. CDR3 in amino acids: CASSRTGTDYGYTF. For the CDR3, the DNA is TGTGCCAGCAGCCGAACCGGGACAGACTATGGCTACACCTTC.

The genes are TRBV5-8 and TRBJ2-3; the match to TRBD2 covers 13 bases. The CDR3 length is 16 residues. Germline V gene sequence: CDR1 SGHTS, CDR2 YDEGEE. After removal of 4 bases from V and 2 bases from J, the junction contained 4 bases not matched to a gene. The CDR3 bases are TGTGCCAGCAGCCCGGGACTAGCGGGACCCACAGATACGCAGTATTTT. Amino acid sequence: CASSPGLAGPTDTQYF.

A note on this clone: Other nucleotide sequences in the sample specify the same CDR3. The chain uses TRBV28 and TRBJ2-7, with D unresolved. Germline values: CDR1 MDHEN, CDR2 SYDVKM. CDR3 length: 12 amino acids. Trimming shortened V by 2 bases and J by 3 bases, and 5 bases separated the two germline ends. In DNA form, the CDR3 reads TGTGCCAGCAGTTTAAATGGCTACGAGCAGTACTTC. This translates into CASSLNGYEQYF.

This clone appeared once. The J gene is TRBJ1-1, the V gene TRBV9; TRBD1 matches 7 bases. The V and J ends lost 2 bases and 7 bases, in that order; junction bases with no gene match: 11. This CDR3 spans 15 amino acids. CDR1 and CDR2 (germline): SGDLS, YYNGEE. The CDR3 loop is CASSVGQPGWGEAFF. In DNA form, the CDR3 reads TGTGCCAGCAGCGTGGGACAGCCGGGCTGGGGTGAAGCTTTCTTT.

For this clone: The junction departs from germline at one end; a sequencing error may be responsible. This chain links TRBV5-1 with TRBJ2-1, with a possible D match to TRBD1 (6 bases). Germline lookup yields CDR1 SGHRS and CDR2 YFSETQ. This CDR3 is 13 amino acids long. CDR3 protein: CASSLDRYNEQFF. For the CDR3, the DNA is TGCGCCAGCAGTTTGGACAGATACAATGAGCAGTTCTTC. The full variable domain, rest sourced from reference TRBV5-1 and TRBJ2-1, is KAGVTQTPRYLIKTRGQQVTLSCSPISGHRSVSWYQQTPGQGLQFLFEYFSETQRNKGNFPGRFSGRQFSNSRSEMNVSTLELGDSALYLCASSLDRYNEQFFGPGTRLTVL.

The CDR3 nucleotides read TGCGCCATCCGGGACGACTCCTACGAGCAGTACTTC. Amino acids: CAIRDDSYEQYF. The V call is TRBV10-2, the J call TRBJ2-7; D may be TRBD1 or TRBD2 (5 bases each). Trimming took 10 bases from V and 0 from J, leaving 10 bases between them. Germline V gene data show CDR1 as WSHSY and CDR2 as SAAADI. This CDR3 is built from 12 residues.

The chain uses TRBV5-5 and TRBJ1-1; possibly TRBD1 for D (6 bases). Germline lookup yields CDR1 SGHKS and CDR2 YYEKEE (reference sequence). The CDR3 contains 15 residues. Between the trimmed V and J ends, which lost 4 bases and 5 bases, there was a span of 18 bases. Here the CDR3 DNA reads TGTGCCAGCAGCCCCAGACAGGCGTGGAATACTGAAGCTTTCTTT. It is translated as CASSPRQAWNTEAFF.

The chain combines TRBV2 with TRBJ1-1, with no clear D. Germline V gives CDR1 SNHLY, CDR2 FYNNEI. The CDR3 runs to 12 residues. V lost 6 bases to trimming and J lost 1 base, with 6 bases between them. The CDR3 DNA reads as TGTGCCAGCAGAATACAGAACACTGAAGCTTTCTTT. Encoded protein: CASRIQNTEAFF.

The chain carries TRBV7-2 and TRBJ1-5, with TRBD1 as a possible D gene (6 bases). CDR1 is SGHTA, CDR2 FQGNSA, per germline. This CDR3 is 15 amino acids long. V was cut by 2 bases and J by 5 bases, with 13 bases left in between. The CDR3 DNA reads TGTGCCAGCAGCTTATCCCGGGACATCTATCAGCCCCAGCATTTT. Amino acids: CASSLSRDIYQPQHF.

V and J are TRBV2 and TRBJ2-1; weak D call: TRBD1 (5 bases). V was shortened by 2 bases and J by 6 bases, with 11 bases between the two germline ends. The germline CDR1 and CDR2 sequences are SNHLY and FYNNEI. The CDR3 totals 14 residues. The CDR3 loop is CASSEQGSFNEQFF. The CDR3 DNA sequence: TGTGCCAGCAGTGAACAGGGTTCTTTCAATGAGCAGTTCTTC.

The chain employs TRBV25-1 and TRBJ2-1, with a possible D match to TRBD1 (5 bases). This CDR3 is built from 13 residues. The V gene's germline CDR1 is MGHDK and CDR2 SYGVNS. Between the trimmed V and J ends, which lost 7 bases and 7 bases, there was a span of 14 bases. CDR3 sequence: CASTEMGQNEQFF. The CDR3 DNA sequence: TGTGCCAGCACCGAAATGGGGCAGAATGAGCAGTTCTTC.

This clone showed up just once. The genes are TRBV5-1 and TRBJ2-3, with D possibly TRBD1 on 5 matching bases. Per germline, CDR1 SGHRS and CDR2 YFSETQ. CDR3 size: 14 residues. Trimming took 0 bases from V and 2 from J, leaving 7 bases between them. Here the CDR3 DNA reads TGCGCCAGCAGCTTGGTAGGACACACAGATACGCAGTATTTT. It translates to CASSLVGHTDTQYF.

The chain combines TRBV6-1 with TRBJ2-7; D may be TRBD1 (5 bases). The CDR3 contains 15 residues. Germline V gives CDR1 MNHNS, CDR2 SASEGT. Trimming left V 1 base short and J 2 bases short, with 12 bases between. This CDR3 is CASSEVPSRAYEQYF. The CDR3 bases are TGTGCCAGCAGTGAAGTTCCTTCCAGGGCCTACGAGCAGTACTTC.

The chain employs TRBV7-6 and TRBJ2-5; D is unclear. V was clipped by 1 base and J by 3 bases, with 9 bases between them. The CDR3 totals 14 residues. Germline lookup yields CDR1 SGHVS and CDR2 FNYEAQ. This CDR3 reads CASSLVSEEETQYF. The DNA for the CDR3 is TGTGCCAGCAGCTTAGTTTCCGAAGAAGAGACCCAGTACTTC.

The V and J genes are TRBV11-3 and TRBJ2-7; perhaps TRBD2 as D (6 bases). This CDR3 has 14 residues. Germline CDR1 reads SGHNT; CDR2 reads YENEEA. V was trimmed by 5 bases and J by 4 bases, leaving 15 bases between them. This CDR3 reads CASSVTGASYEQYF. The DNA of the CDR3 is TGTGCCAGCAGCGTGACGGGAGCGTCGTACGAGCAGTACTTC.

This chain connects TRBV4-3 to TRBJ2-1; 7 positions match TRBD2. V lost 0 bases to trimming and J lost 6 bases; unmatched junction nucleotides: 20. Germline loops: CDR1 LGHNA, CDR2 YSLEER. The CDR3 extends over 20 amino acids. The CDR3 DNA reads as TGCGCCAGCAGCCAAGAAAGAGCGACTAGCTGGGCCGCGCGTATCAATGAGCAGTTCTTC. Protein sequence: CASSQERATSWAARINEQFF.